The next 13 T cell receptor beta chains were all read from a single sample in a study of T cell responses to AZD1222 COVID-19 vaccine. Clones were read by immunoSEQ multiplex PCR, and TCRdb kept only the in-frame ones, dropping some. Of some 110,000 clones detected, roughly 87% appear once; the ten largest clones hold less than 9.5%. The specimen was peripheral blood, collected 28 days after the second AZD1222 dose. These receptors originate from an adult who received the AZD1222 COVID-19 vaccine.

The chain couples TRBV6-5 to TRBJ2-7; 8 bases map to TRBD2. V was pared by 6 bases and J by 7 bases, with 8 bases of the junction left unmatched. From germline, CDR1 is MNHEY and CDR2 SVGAGI. The CDR3 is made up of 13 amino acids. CDR3 residues: CASSTSGTGEQYF. Here the CDR3 DNA reads TGTGCCAGCAGCACTAGCGGAACCGGTGAGCAGTACTTC.

Of note for this clone: One end of the junction does not line up with germline, which may come from a read error. The chain employs TRBV3-1 (or the pseudogene TRBV3-2) and TRBJ2-7; D is ambiguous. Germline V gene data show CDR1 as LGHDT and CDR2 as YNNKEL (reference sequence). The CDR3 extends over 11 amino acids. CDR3 sequence: CASNQGSEQYF. The CDR3 DNA reads as TGTGCCAGCAACCAAGGATCCGAGCAGTACTTC.

The V and J genes are TRBV6-5 and TRBJ1-2; D is unresolved. The CDR3 is 11 residues long. The germline V gene encodes CDR1 MNHEY and CDR2 SVGAGI. Trimming took off 0 bases at V and 8 bases at J, with 4 bases between the two ends. The CDR3 nucleotides are TGTGCCAGCAGTTACTCGCTCGGCTACACCTTC. Protein sequence: CASSYSLGYTF.

J is TRBJ1-1 and V is TRBV28; D might be TRBD1 (6 bases). V lost 3 bases, J lost 6 bases, and 26 bases lay in between. The CDR3 runs 18 residues. From germline, CDR1 is MDHEN and CDR2 SYDVKM. CDR3: CASSFDFEWGWDTSEAFF. CDR3 coding DNA: TGTGCCAGCAGTTTCGACTTTGAATGGGGTTGGGACACTTCTGAAGCTTTCTTT.

This chain connects TRBV11-2 to TRBJ1-3; D gene uncertain. The CDR3 is made up of 16 amino acids. Per germline, CDR1 SGHAT and CDR2 FQNNGV. Trimming took off 0 bases at V and 0 bases at J, with 9 bases between the two ends. The CDR3 region is CASSLDPPVSGNTIYF. The CDR3 DNA reads as TGTGCCAGCAGCTTAGACCCCCCCGTCTCTGGAAACACCATATATTTT.

The chain has TRBV5-1 and TRBJ2-1; tentative D call: TRBD1 (5 bases). V lost 4 bases, J lost 0 bases, and 8 bases lay in between. This CDR3 comprises 14 residues. From germline, CDR1 is SGHRS and CDR2 YFSETQ. The CDR3 loop reads CASSEDNSYNEQFF. CDR3 nucleotides: TGCGCCAGCAGCGAGGACAACTCCTACAATGAGCAGTTCTTC.

V is TRBV2 and J is TRBJ2-7; no definite D call. This CDR3 has 15 residues. Looked up from germline, CDR1 is SNHLY and CDR2 is FYNNEI. Deletions cut 0 bases from V and 2 bases from J, with 11 bases between. The CDR3 sequence: CASSEALLKTYEQYF. CDR3 nucleotides: TGTGCCAGCAGTGAAGCGTTACTGAAGACCTACGAGCAGTACTTC.

The chain uses TRBV30 and TRBJ1-3, with 9 bases lining up with TRBD1. The CDR3 sequence is 14 residues long. CDR1 and CDR2 from the germline V gene are GTSNPN and SVGIG (reference sequence). Trimming cost V 4 bases and J 3 bases; bases outside gene matches: 4. DNA for the CDR3: TGTGCCTGGAACACAGGGGGCTTTGGAAACACCATATATTTT. Residues: CAWNTGGFGNTIYF.

This chain uses TRBV28 with TRBJ1-2; D remains unclear. This CDR3 comprises 11 residues. Germline V lookup: CDR1 MDHEN, CDR2 SYDVKM. Trimming removed 5 bases from V and 2 bases from J, with 3 bases in between. The CDR3 sequence is CASSGNYGYTF. The CDR3 region has the DNA TGTGCCAGCAGTGGGAACTATGGCTACACCTTC.

There are a few counts of this clone. The V call is TRBV30, the J call TRBJ1-2; possible D gene TRBD1, 5 bases. The V gene lost 2 bases and the J gene lost 8 bases, with 12 bases spanning the gap. This CDR3 is built from 12 residues. Germline V CDR1 and CDR2: GTSNPN, SVGIG (reference sequence). CDR3 bases: TGTGCCTGGAGTTATCAGGGCGGAGGCTACACCTTC. This sequence encodes CAWSYQGGGYTF.

The J gene is TRBJ1-2, the V gene TRBV7-9; TRBD1 aligns across 10 bases. The J segment lost 5 bases and the V segment lost 6 bases, leaving 9 bases of the junction unmatched. CDR1 is SEHNR, CDR2 FQNEAQ, per germline (reference sequence). CDR3 length equals 15 residues. The CDR3: CASRSSGTGVYGYTF. The CDR3 DNA sequence: TGTGCCAGCAGGAGCTCCGGGACAGGGGTGTATGGCTACACCTTC.

The V call is TRBV19, the J call TRBJ2-7, with 8 bases matching TRBD1. This CDR3 comprises 15 residues. Germline V CDR1 and CDR2: LNHDA, SQIVND (reference sequence). J was trimmed by 2 bases and V by 5 bases; bases with no gene match: 8. The CDR3 reads CASSFGQGGTYEQYF. CDR3 sequence (DNA): TGTGCCAGTAGTTTTGGACAGGGTGGCACCTACGAGCAGTACTTC.

This chain joins TRBV2 and TRBJ2-7; 7 nucleotides align to TRBD1. CDR1 SNHLY and CDR2 FYNNEI come from the germline V gene. With V trimmed by 5 bases and J by 5 bases, 9 bases remained unmatched. This CDR3 comprises 14 residues. In DNA, the CDR3 is TGTGCCAGCAGTTCCTACAGGGGCATCGACGAGCAGTACTTC. Its translation is CASSSYRGIDEQYF.